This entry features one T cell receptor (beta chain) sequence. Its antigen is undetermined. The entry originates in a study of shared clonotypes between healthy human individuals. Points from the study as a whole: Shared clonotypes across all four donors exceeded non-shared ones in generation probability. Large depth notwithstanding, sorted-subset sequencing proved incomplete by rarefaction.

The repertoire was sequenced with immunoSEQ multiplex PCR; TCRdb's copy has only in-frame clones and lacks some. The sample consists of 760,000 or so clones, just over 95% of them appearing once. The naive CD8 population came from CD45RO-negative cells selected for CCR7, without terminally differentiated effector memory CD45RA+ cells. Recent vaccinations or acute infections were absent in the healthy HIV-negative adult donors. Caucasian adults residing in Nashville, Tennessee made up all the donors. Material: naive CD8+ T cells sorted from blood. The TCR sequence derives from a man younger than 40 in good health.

The CDR3 DNA reads TGTGCCTGGAGCGAGGGGGTCCTATACGAGCAGTACTTC. Protein product: CAWSEGVLYEQYF. The rearrangement uses TRBV30 and TRBJ2-7, with D possibly matching TRBD1 (6 bases). The germline V gene encodes CDR1 GTSNPN and CDR2 SVGIG (reference sequence). This CDR3 has 13 residues. The V end lost 3 bases, the J end lost 4 bases, and 13 bases lay between the germline ends.